This entry features one T cell receptor (beta chain) sequence. What it binds is not known. Germline lookup yields CDR1 LGHDT and CDR2 YNNKEL (reference sequence). Trimming removed 5 bases from V and 1 base from J; junction bases left unmatched: 6. The length of the CDR3 is 15 residues. The data derive from a study of T-cell memory formation after mild COVID-19. TCRdb re-called the 5' RACE reads through MiXCR, storing one row per CDR3 protein. Seen here are 400,000 to 500,000 distinct CDR3 sequences, roughly 18% observed once, and the top ten hold around a fifth. Study conclusions and caveats: Clones that contracted clustered mainly in CM and EM if CD4+ and in EMRA if CD8+.

The source is a man aged 18 to 29 who had mild COVID-19 (a few samples of this study predate the infection). Cell type and time point are not known. Sequencing was carried out using PBMCs or a T cell subset sorted from them (not recorded which). This rearrangement joins TRBV3-1 to TRBJ2-3; 7 bases align to TRBD2. CDR3: CASSGPSGRTDTQYF. DNA of the CDR3: TGTGCCAGCAGCGGGCCTAGCGGACGCACAGATACGCAGTATTTT.